Listed below are T cell receptor beta chains from one sample, sequenced in a study of blood T cell repertoires in COVID-19. Libraries were prepared by immunoSEQ multiplex PCR; TCRdb keeps only in-frame clonotypes and omits some of them. The data show roughly 200,000 clones, around 84% seen once. The sample was peripheral blood. The receptors were gathered from a woman over 75 with COVID-19, enrolled during active disease. The CDR3 runs from the conserved cysteine through the conserved F or W. The order of the fields is clone size, D gene, V gene, J gene, CDR3 protein, CDR3 DNA. A D gene is named only where the DNA matches it firmly. Clone size is shown for a subset of rows, as once, few, many or a class of expanded clone.

size: .
D: .
V: TRBV6-5
J: TRBJ1-3
CDR3: CASRGGVSGNTIYF
DNA: TGTGCCAGCCGCGGGGGGGTTTCTGGAAACACCATATATTTT

size: .
D: .
V: TRBV2
J: TRBJ2-2
CDR3: CASSRESGSAGELFF
DNA: TGTGCCAGCAGTAGGGAATCGGGGTCCGCCGGGGAGCTGTTTTTT

size: .
D: TRBD1
V: TRBV3-1/TRBV3-2
J: TRBJ2-5
CDR3: CASSGGTGRETQYF
DNA: TGTGCCAGCAGCGGAGGGACAGGGCGGGAGACCCAGTACTTC

size: .
D: .
V: TRBV28
J: TRBJ2-5
CDR3: CASSSQLIGPGAAQETQYF
DNA: TGTGCCAGCAGTTCACAGCTTATAGGCCCAGGGGCGGCCCAGGAGACCCAGTACTTC

size: .
D: .
V: TRBV9
J: TRBJ2-6
CDR3: CASSASGTYSGANVLTF
DNA: TGTGCCAGCAGCGCTTCCGGGACTTACTCTGGGGCCAACGTCCTGACTTTC

size: .
D: .
V: TRBV9
J: TRBJ2-3
CDR3: CASSTVGAGSDTQYF
DNA: TGTGCCAGCAGCACCGTAGGGGCAGGGTCAGATACGCAGTATTTT

size: .
D: .
V: TRBV5-1
J: TRBJ2-3
CDR3: CASSTRRSPTDTQYF
DNA: TGCGCCAGCAGCACCCGGAGAAGCCCTACAGATACGCAGTATTTT

size: .
D: .
V: TRBV12-5
J: TRBJ1-2
CDR3: CASGLGVNYGYTF
DNA: TGTGCTAGTGGTTTGGGAGTTAACTATGGCTACACCTTC

size: .
D: TRBD2
V: TRBV5-1
J: TRBJ2-5
CDR3: CASSSTGLAEQETQYF
DNA: TGCGCCAGCAGCTCTACGGGACTAGCGGAACAAGAGACCCAGTACTTC

size: few
D: TRBD1
V: TRBV6-5
J: TRBJ1-5
CDR3: CASRRDREKPQHF
DNA: TGTGCCAGCAGACGCGACAGGGAGAAACCCCAGCATTTT

size: .
D: .
V: TRBV30
J: TRBJ1-2
CDR3: CAWSMRNYGYTF
DNA: TGTGCCTGGAGTATGAGAAACTATGGCTACACCTTC

size: .
D: TRBD2
V: TRBV18
J: TRBJ2-7
CDR3: CASSLGTSGGRYEQYF
DNA: TGTGCCAGCTCACTCGGGACTAGCGGGGGTAGGTACGAGCAGTACTTC

size: .
D: .
V: TRBV18
J: TRBJ2-7
CDR3: CASSSFSQGPEQYF
DNA: TGTGCCAGCTCATCTTTCTCCCAGGGGCCCGAGCAGTACTTC

size: .
D: TRBD2
V: TRBV2
J: TRBJ2-3
CDR3: CASRELAGSTTDTQYF
DNA: TGTGCCAGCAGAGAACTAGCGGGGTCGACCACAGATACGCAGTATTTT

size: few
D: .
V: TRBV29-1
J: TRBJ1-4
CDR3: CSVWAGEEKLFF
DNA: TGCAGCGTTTGGGCAGGGGAGGAAAAACTGTTTTTT

size: .
D: TRBD2
V: TRBV5-1
J: TRBJ2-3
CDR3: CASSLVLAGATDTQYF
DNA: TGCGCCAGCAGCTTGGTATTAGCGGGGGCCACAGATACGCAGTATTTT

size: .
D: .
V: TRBV18
J: TRBJ1-1
CDR3: CASSPGGGAEAFF
DNA: TGTGCCAGCTCACCGGGAGGGGGGGCTGAAGCTTTCTTT

size: .
D: TRBD1
V: TRBV30
J: TRBJ2-5
CDR3: CAWSAPRTGDKETQYF
DNA: TGTGCCTGGAGTGCACCCCGGACAGGGGATAAAGAGACCCAGTACTTC

size: .
D: TRBD1
V: TRBV5-6
J: TRBJ1-5
CDR3: CASSYRGSNQPQHF
DNA: TGTGCCAGCAGTTACAGGGGGAGCAATCAGCCCCAGCATTTT

size: .
D: TRBD2
V: TRBV5-1
J: TRBJ2-2
CDR3: CASSLATGGPTGELFF
DNA: TGCGCCAGCAGCTTGGCGACGGGGGGGCCGACCGGGGAGCTGTTTTTT

size: .
D: TRBD2
V: TRBV14
J: TRBJ2-1
CDR3: CASSPPVGLVSYNEQFF
DNA: TGTGCCAGCAGCCCCCCCGTAGGACTAGTCTCCTACAATGAGCAGTTCTTC

size: .
D: TRBD1
V: TRBV27
J: TRBJ1-2
CDR3: CASSLSLRDSLYGYTF
DNA: TGTGCCAGCAGTTTATCGTTAAGGGACAGCCTCTATGGCTACACCTTC

size: .
D: .
V: TRBV10-3
J: TRBJ1-3
CDR3: CAIRRTGSSGNTIYF
DNA: TGTGCCATCAGGCGAACAGGGAGCTCTGGAAACACCATATATTTT

size: .
D: .
V: TRBV20-1
J: TRBJ1-2
CDR3: CSVQTGGYTF
DNA: TGCAGTGTCCAGACGGGTGGCTACACCTTC

size: .
D: TRBD2
V: TRBV3-1/TRBV3-2
J: TRBJ2-5
CDR3: CASSQLAGEETQYF
DNA: TGTGCCAGCAGCCAACTAGCGGGGGAAGAGACCCAGTACTTC

size: .
D: TRBD1
V: TRBV5-5
J: TRBJ1-1
CDR3: CASTTGEATEAFF
DNA: TGTGCCAGCACTACAGGGGAAGCAACTGAAGCTTTCTTT

size: .
D: TRBD1
V: TRBV2
J: TRBJ1-2
CDR3: CASSPTGNYGYTF
DNA: TGTGCCAGCAGTCCGACAGGGAACTATGGCTACACCTTC

size: .
D: TRBD1
V: TRBV11-2
J: TRBJ1-2
CDR3: CASSPTGGRNGYTF
DNA: TGTGCCAGCAGCCCCACAGGGGGGAGGAATGGCTACACCTTC

size: once
D: .
V: TRBV19
J: TRBJ1-1
CDR3: CASIKGRGITEAFF
DNA: TGTGCCAGTATAAAGGGTCGGGGAATCACTGAAGCTTTCTTT

size: .
D: .
V: TRBV10-3
J: TRBJ1-3
CDR3: CAIGRRTEENTIYF
DNA: TGTGCCATCGGGCGACGGACAGAGGAAAACACCATATATTTT

size: .
D: .
V: TRBV7-2
J: TRBJ2-1
CDR3: CASSFAGANEQFF
DNA: TGTGCCAGCAGCTTCGCGGGGGCTAATGAGCAGTTCTTC

size: .
D: TRBD1
V: TRBV7-6
J: TRBJ2-3
CDR3: CASSPTGSDTQYF
DNA: TGTGCCAGCAGCCCGACAGGGTCAGATACGCAGTATTTT

size: .
D: .
V: TRBV7-8
J: TRBJ2-5
CDR3: CAIPLRGFQYF
DNA: TGTGCCATCCCCCTACGAGGGTTCCAGTACTTC

size: many
D: TRBD1
V: TRBV2
J: TRBJ1-4
CDR3: CASKGQEAEKLFF
DNA: TGTGCCAGCAAAGGACAGGAAGCCGAAAAACTGTTTTTT

size: .
D: .
V: TRBV19
J: TRBJ1-5
CDR3: CASTDINQPQHF
DNA: TGTGCCAGTACGGACATCAATCAGCCCCAGCATTTT

size: .
D: TRBD2
V: TRBV6-2/TRBV6-3
J: TRBJ2-1
CDR3: CASSYPERGGSNEQFF
DNA: TGTGCCAGCAGTTACCCCGAGCGGGGGGGCTCCAATGAGCAGTTCTTC

size: .
D: .
V: TRBV20-1
J: TRBJ1-1
CDR3: CSAARANEAFF
DNA: TGCAGTGCTGCCAGGGCTAATGAAGCTTTCTTT

size: .
D: TRBD1
V: TRBV7-9
J: TRBJ2-3
CDR3: CASRNTGTGGKDTQYF
DNA: TGTGCCAGCAGAAACACCGGGACAGGGGGCAAGGATACGCAGTATTTT

size: .
D: .
V: TRBV15
J: TRBJ2-2
CDR3: CATSTFGRNTGELFF
DNA: TGTGCCACCAGCACTTTTGGGCGGAACACCGGGGAGCTGTTTTTT

size: .
D: TRBD1
V: TRBV5-1
J: TRBJ2-1
CDR3: CASRINRGLPNEQFF
DNA: TGCGCCAGCAGAATAAACAGGGGGCTACCAAATGAGCAGTTCTTC

size: few
D: .
V: TRBV7-6
J: TRBJ2-7
CDR3: CASSPDSNSYEQYF
DNA: TGTGCCAGCAGCCCCGACAGTAACTCCTACGAGCAGTACTTC

size: .
D: TRBD2
V: TRBV11-2
J: TRBJ2-3
CDR3: CASSLDLPASGGKNTQYF
DNA: TGTGCCAGCAGCTTAGATCTCCCGGCTAGCGGGGGGAAAAATACGCAGTATTTT

size: .
D: .
V: TRBV7-9
J: TRBJ1-1
CDR3: CASSELQGNTEAFF
DNA: TGTGCCAGCAGCGAATTACAGGGGAACACTGAAGCTTTCTTT

size: .
D: TRBD1
V: TRBV20-1
J: TRBJ1-1
CDR3: CSASIGQGRGWAEAFF
DNA: TGCAGTGCTAGTATCGGACAGGGGAGAGGCTGGGCTGAAGCTTTCTTT

size: .
D: .
V: TRBV6-6
J: TRBJ2-7
CDR3: CASSYTGSSSYEQYF
DNA: TGTGCCAGCAGTTACACCGGGTCGAGCTCCTACGAGCAGTACTTC

size: .
D: TRBD1
V: TRBV24-1
J: TRBJ1-4
CDR3: CATSRTGEGEKLFF
DNA: TGTGCCACCTCCCGGACAGGGGAGGGTGAAAAACTGTTTTTT

size: .
D: .
V: TRBV3-1/TRBV3-2
J: TRBJ2-5
CDR3: CASSQRGQETQYF
DNA: TGTGCCAGCAGCCAACGGGGCCAAGAGACCCAGTACTTC

size: .
D: .
V: TRBV7-2
J: TRBJ1-5
CDR3: CASSFLFISAGGNQPQHF
DNA: TGTGCCAGCAGCTTTTTGTTTATATCTGCAGGGGGCAATCAGCCCCAGCATTTT

size: .
D: .
V: TRBV6-2/TRBV6-3
J: TRBJ2-5
CDR3: CASSYNPFRGFQETQYF
DNA: TGTGCCAGCAGTTACAACCCTTTCCGGGGATTCCAAGAGACCCAGTACTTC

size: .
D: TRBD1
V: TRBV14
J: TRBJ1-5
CDR3: CASSQGQGNQPQHF
DNA: TGTGCCAGCAGCCAAGGACAGGGAAATCAGCCCCAGCATTTT

size: .
D: .
V: TRBV5-1
J: TRBJ1-1
CDR3: CASSPGYMNTEAFF
DNA: TGCGCCAGCAGCCCGGGATACATGAACACTGAAGCTTTCTTT

size: .
D: .
V: TRBV6-5
J: TRBJ1-1
CDR3: CASSYSRSTEAFF
DNA: TGTGCCAGCAGTTACTCTCGTTCCACTGAAGCTTTCTTT

size: .
D: .
V: TRBV30
J: TRBJ1-5
CDR3: CAWSQGRDQPQHF
DNA: TGTGCCTGGAGTCAGGGGAGAGATCAGCCCCAGCATTTT

size: .
D: TRBD1
V: TRBV5-1
J: TRBJ2-7
CDR3: CASSSLQGVEQYF
DNA: TGCGCCAGCAGCTCATTACAGGGGGTCGAGCAGTACTTC

size: .
D: .
V: TRBV6-1
J: TRBJ1-3
CDR3: CARQPVSGNTIYF
DNA: TGTGCCCGACAACCGGTCTCTGGAAACACCATATATTTT

size: .
D: .
V: TRBV5-1
J: TRBJ2-5
CDR3: CASSLGGQGKETQYF
DNA: TGCGCCAGCAGCTTAGGAGGGCAGGGTAAGGAGACCCAGTACTTC

size: .
D: .
V: TRBV6-5
J: TRBJ2-7
CDR3: CASSYSITGRDYEQYF
DNA: TGTGCCAGCAGTTACAGTATAACAGGGAGGGACTACGAGCAGTACTTC